This T cell receptor beta chain was observed in a study of T cells in localized non-small cell lung cancer. V lost 0 bases to trimming and J lost 5 bases, with 8 bases between them. Germline CDR1 SGHKS, CDR2 YYEKEE (reference sequence). The CDR3 extends over 13 amino acids. A remark on this clone: Its antigen is as yet unknown.

The protocol was immunoSEQ multiplex PCR, while the TCRdb copy is restricted to in-frame clones and leaves out a portion. Of some 20,000 clones listed, 90% are singletons. The study's findings and limits: A higher density of T cells in blood coincided with extended overall survival. The highest T cell clonality was in uninvolved adjacent lung, above tumor.

Material: peripheral blood, obtained before any cancer treatment. The chain employs TRBV5-5 and TRBJ2-5; D is possibly TRBD1 (6 bases). The origin of this receptor is a woman between 35 and 75 years old with stage I lung adenocarcinoma. In DNA, the CDR3 is TGTGCCAGCAGCTTGGACAGGGCTGAGACCCAGTACTTC. It translates to CASSLDRAETQYF.